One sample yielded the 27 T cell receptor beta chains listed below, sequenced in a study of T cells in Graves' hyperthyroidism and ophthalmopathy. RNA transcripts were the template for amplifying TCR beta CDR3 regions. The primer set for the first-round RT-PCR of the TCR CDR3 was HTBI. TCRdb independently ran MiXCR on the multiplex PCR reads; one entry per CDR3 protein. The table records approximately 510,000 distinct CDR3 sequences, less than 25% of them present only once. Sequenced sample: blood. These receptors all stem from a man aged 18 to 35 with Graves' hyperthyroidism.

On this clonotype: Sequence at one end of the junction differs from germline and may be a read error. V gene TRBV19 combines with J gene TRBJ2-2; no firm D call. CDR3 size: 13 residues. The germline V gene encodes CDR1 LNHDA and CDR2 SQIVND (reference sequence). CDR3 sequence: CTSSKRSTGELFF. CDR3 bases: TGTACCAGTAGTAAAAGGAGCACCGGGGAGCTGTTTTTT.

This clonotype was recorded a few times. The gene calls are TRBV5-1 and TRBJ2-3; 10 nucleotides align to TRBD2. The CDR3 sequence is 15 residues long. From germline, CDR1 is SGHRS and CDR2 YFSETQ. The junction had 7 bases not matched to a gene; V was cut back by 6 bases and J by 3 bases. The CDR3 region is CASIIGLAETDTQYF. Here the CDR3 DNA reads TGCGCCAGCATCATAGGACTAGCGGAGACAGATACGCAGTATTTT.

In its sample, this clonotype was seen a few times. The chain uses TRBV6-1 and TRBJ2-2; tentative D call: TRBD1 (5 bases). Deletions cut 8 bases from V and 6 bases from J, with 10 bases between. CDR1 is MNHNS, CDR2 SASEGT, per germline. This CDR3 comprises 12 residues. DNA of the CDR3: TGTGCCAGCGAAGGGGCCGCCGGGGAGCTGTTTTTT. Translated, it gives CASEGAAGELFF.

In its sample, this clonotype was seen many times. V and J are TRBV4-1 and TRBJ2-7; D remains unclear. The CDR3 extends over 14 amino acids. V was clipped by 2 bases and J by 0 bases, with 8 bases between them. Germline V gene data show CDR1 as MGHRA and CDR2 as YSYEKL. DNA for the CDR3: TGCGCCAGCAGCCAAAAAGGAATCTCCTACGAGCAGTACTTC. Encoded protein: CASSQKGISYEQYF.

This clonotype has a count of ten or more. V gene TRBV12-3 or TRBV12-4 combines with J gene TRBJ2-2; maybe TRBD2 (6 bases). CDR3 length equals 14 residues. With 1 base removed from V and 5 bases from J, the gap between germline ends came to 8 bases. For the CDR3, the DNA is TGTGCCAGCAGTTTAGGTAGCGGTACCGGGGAGCTGTTTTTT. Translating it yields CASSLGSGTGELFF.

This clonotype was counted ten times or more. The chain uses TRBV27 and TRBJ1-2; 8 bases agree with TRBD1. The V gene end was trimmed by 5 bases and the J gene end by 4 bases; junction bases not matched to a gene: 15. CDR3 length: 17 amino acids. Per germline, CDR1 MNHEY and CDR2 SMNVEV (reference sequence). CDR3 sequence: CASSPSSGTGIGYGYTF. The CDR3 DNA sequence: TGTGCCAGCAGTCCCAGCTCCGGGACAGGAATTGGCTATGGCTACACCTTC.

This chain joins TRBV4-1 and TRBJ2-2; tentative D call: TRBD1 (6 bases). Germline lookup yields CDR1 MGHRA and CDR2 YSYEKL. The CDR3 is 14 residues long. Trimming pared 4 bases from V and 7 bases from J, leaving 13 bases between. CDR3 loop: CASSLPTGHGELFF. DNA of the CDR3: TGCGCCAGCAGCCTACCTACAGGGCACGGGGAGCTGTTTTTT.

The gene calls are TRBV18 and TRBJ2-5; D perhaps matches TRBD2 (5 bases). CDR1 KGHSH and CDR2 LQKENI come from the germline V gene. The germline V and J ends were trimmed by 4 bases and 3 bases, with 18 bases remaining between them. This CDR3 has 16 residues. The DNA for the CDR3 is TGTGCCAGCTCACACCCAACAAGCGGCAGCGAAGAGACCCAGTACTTC. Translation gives CASSHPTSGSEETQYF.

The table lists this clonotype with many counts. The CDR3 DNA reads as TGTGCCAGCAGCCCTCGGGCAGGGAGCTATGGCTACACCTTC. Protein sequence: CASSPRAGSYGYTF. The chain is built from TRBV9 and TRBJ1-2, with D maybe TRBD1 (5 bases). Trimming took off 4 bases at V and 4 bases at J, with 14 bases between the two ends. Per the germline V gene, CDR1 is SGDLS and CDR2 is YYNGEE. The CDR3 is 14 amino acids.

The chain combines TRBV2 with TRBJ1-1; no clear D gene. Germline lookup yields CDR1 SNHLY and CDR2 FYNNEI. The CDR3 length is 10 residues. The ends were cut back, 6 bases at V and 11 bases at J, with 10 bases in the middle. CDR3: CASSDDLAFF. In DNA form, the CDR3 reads TGTGCCAGCAGCGACGATCTTGCTTTCTTT. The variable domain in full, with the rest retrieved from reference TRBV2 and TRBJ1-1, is EPEVTQTPSHQVTQMGQEVILRCVPISNHLYFYWYRQILGQKVEFLVSFYNNEISEKSEIFDDQFSVERPDGSNFTLKIRSTKLEDSAMYFCASSDDLAFFGQGTRLTVV.

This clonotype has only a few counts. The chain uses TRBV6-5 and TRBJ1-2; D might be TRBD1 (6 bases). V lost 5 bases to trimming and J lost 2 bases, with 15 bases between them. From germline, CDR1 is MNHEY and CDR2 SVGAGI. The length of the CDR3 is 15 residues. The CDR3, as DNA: TGTGCCAGCAGTCTACAGGGAGGGGAAAACTATGGCTACACCTTC. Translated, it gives CASSLQGGENYGYTF.

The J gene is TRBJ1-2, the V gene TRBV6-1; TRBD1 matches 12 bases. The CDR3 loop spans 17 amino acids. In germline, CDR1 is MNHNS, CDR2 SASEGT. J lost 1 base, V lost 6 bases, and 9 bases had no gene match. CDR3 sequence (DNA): TGTGCCAGCAGAAGTGGGACAGGGGGCCGAAATAACTATGGCTACACCTTC. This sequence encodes CASRSGTGGRNNYGYTF.

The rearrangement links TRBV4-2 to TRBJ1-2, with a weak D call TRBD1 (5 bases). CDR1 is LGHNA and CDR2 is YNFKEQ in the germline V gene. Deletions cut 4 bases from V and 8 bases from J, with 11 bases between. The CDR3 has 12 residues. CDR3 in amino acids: CASSRLGDGYTF. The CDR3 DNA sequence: TGTGCCAGCAGCCGGCTGGGGGACGGCTACACCTTC.

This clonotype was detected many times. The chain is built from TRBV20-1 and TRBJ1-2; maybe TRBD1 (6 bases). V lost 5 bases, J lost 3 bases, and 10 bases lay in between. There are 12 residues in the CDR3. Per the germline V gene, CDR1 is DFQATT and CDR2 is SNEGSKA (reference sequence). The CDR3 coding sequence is TGCAGTGCTCAGAGGACAGACTATGGCTACACCTTC. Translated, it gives CSAQRTDYGYTF.

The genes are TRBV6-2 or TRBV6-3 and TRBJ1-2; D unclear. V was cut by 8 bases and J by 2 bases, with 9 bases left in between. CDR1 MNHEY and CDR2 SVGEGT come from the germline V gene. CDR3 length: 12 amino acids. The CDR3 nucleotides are TGTGCCAGCTATGCCAGGAACTATGGCTACACCTTC. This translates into CASYARNYGYTF.

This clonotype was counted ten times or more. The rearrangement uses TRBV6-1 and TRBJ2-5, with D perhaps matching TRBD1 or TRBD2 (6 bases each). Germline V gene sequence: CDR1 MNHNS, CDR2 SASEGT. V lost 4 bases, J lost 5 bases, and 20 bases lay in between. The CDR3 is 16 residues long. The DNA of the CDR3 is TGTGCCAGCAGTGCGGTGAGGGGGGCGATGGGGGAGACCCAGTACTTC. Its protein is CASSAVRGAMGETQYF.

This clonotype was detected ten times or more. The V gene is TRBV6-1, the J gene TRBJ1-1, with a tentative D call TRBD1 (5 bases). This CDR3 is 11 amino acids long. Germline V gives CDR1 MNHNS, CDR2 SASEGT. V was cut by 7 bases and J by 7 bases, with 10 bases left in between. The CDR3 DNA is TGTGCCAGCACCACGGGGGGTGAAGCTTTCTTT. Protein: CASTTGGEAFF.

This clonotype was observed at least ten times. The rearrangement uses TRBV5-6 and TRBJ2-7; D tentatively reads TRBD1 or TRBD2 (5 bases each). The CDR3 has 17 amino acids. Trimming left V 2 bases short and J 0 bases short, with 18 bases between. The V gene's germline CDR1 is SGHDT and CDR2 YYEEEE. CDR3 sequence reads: CASSFTLGAAYSYEQYF. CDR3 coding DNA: TGTGCCAGCAGCTTCACACTCGGGGCAGCCTACTCCTACGAGCAGTACTTC.

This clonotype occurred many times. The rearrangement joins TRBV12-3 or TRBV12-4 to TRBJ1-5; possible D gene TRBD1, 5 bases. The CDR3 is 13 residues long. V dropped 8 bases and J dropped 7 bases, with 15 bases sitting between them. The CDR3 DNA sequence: TGTGCCAGCCAAGACCGATGGGGGCAGCCCCAGCATTTT. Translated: CASQDRWGQPQHF.

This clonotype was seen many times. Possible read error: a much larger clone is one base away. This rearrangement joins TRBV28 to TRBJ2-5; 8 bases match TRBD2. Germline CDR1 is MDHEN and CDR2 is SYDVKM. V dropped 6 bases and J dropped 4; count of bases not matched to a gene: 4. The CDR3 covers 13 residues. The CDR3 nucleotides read TGTGCCAGCAGGTCCGGGGGGGGAGAGACCCAGTACTTC. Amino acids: CASRSGGGETQYF.

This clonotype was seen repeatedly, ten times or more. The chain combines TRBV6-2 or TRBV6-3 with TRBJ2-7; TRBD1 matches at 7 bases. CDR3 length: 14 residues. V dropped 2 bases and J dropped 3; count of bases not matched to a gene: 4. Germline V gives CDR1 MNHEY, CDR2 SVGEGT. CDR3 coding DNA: TGTGCCAGCAGTTACGCCGGACAGGACTACGAGCAGTACTTC. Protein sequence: CASSYAGQDYEQYF.

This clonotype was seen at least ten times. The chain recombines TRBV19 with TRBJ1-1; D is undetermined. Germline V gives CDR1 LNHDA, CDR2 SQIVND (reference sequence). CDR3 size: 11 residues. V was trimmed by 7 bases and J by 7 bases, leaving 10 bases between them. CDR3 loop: CASTSLNEAFF. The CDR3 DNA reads TGTGCCAGTACCTCTCTAAATGAAGCTTTCTTT.

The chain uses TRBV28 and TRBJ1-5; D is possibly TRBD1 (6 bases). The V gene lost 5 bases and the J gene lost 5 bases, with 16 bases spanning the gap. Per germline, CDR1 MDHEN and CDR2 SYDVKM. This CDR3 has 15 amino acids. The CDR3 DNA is TGTGCCAGCAGTCCAGAGGCAGGGGTAGATCAGCCCCAGCATTTT. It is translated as CASSPEAGVDQPQHF. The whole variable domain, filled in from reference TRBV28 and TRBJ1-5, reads DVKVTQSSRYLVKRTGEKVFLECVQDMDHENMFWYRQDPGLGLRLIYFSYDVKMKEKGDIPEGYSVSREKKERFSLILESASTNQTSMYLCASSPEAGVDQPQHFGDGTRLSIL.

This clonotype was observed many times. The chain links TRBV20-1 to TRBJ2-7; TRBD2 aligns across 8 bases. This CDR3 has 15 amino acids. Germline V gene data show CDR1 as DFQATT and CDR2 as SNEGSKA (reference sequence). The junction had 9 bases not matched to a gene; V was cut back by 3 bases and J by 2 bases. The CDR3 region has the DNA TGCAGTGCTAGGGTAGGCGGGGGGTACACCTACGAGCAGTACTTC. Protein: CSARVGGGYTYEQYF.

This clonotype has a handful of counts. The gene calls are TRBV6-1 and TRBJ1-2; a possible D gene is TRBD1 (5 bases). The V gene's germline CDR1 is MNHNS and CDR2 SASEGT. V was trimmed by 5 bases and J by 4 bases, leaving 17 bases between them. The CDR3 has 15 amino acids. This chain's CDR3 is CASSPNGWGGYGYTF. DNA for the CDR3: TGTGCCAGCAGTCCGAACGGCTGGGGGGGCTATGGCTACACCTTC.

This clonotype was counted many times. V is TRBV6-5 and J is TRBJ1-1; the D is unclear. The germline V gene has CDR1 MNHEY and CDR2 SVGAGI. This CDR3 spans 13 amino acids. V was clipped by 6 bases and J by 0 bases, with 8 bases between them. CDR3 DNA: TGTGCCAGCAGGCGCCTTATGAACACTGAAGCTTTCTTT. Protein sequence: CASRRLMNTEAFF.

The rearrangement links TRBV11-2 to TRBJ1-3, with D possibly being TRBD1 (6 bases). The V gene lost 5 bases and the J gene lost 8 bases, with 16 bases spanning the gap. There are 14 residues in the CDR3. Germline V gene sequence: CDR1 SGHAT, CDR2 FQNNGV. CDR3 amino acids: CASSPQGFGDTIYF. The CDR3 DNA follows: TGTGCCAGCAGCCCACAGGGATTCGGGGACACCATATATTTT. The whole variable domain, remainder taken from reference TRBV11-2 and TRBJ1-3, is EAGVAQSPRYKIIEKRQSVAFWCNPISGHATLYWYQQILGQGPKLLIQFQNNGVVDDSQLPKDRFSAERLKGVDSTLKIQPAKLEDSAVYLCASSPQGFGDTIYFGEGSWLTVV.